This T cell receptor beta chain originates from a study of blood T cells in healthy people across ages. About this clonotype: The junction departs from germline at one end; a sequencing error may be responsible.

This CDR3 has 16 amino acids. Looked up from germline, CDR1 is LNHDA and CDR2 is SQIVND (reference sequence). Together with a sample-barcoded 5' primer, a J-beta primer mix was included in a second PCR lasting roughly 6 to 12 cycles. MiXCR, run by TCRdb on the 5' RACE reads, gives a single entry per CDR3 protein. The data contain under 1,000,000 distinct CDR3 sequences, 36% of them singletons. This chain uses TRBV19 with TRBJ2-3; no reliable D call. The TCR sequence derives from a man aged 18 to 29 in good health. Sample: blood. CDR3 protein: CASSIAAYGDTDMQYF. The CDR3 nucleotides read TGTGCCAGTAGTATAGCGGCCTACGGAGACACAGATATGCAGTATTTT.